The entry that follows covers one T cell receptor beta chain sequence. The sample belongs to a study of T-cell memory formation after mild COVID-19. Study context: The TCR clusters were mostly specific to one donor.

Via MiXCR, TCRdb re-called the 5' RACE reads, giving one row per CDR3 protein. Of about 430,000 distinct CDR3 sequences detected, about 24% appear once; the ten largest clones hold around 8.8%. The CDR3 has 14 amino acids. V was shortened by 2 bases and J by 2 bases, with 8 bases between the two germline ends. CDR1 and CDR2 from the germline V gene are MNHEY and SVGEGT. The sequence was obtained from an adult woman who had mild COVID-19 (a few samples of this study predate the infection). Cell type and time point are not known. The chain joins TRBV6-2 or TRBV6-3 to TRBJ2-3; D is unresolved. The sample comprised PBMCs or a T cell subset sorted from them (not recorded which). The CDR3 DNA is TGTGCCAGCAGTTACGTGCAGGACACAGATACGCAGTATTTT. Translated, it gives CASSYVQDTDTQYF.